The 24 T cell receptor beta chains presented below share a single source sample, sequenced in a study of blood T cell repertoires in COVID-19. The data were produced by immunoSEQ multiplex PCR, yet TCRdb's version contains in-frame clones alone and is incomplete. The table lists approximately 250,000 clones, roughly 86% of them singletons, with just under 9% in the top ten. The sample consisted of peripheral blood. These receptors came from a man in his forties or fifties with active or convalescent COVID-19.

This chain connects TRBV9 to TRBJ1-3; 7 bases are a match to TRBD1. Germline CDR1 and CDR2: SGDLS and YYNGEE. CDR3 length: 15 amino acids. V gave up 7 bases and J gave up 3 bases; unmatched junction bases: 10. The CDR3 is CASEPGQRSGNTIYF. The DNA of the CDR3 is TGTGCCAGCGAACCGGGACAGCGAAGTGGAAACACCATATATTTT.

Only one count was recorded for this clone. The chain joins TRBV11-3 to TRBJ2-3; weak D call: TRBD1 (6 bases). CDR1 SGHNT and CDR2 YENEEA come from the germline V gene. CDR3 size: 16 residues. V was shortened by 1 base and J by 2 bases, with 13 bases between the two germline ends. In DNA form, the CDR3 reads TGTGCCAGCAGCTTAGTCCCAGGGGAGTTCACAGATACGCAGTATTTT. This translates into CASSLVPGEFTDTQYF.

V is TRBV28 and J is TRBJ1-2; 9 bases fit TRBD1. There are 15 residues in the CDR3. J gave up 8 bases and V 6 bases, and 13 bases lay outside the gene matches. Germline V gives CDR1 MDHEN, CDR2 SYDVKM. The CDR3 DNA reads as TGTGCCAGCAGCCCAGGGGACAGGGAGGTCTACGGCTACACCTTC. It translates to CASSPGDREVYGYTF.

The chain combines TRBV7-3 with TRBJ2-7; D gene uncertain. Trimming took off 2 bases at V and 5 bases at J, with 16 bases between the two ends. Germline CDR1 reads SGHTA; CDR2 reads FQGTGA. The CDR3 is 15 residues long. CDR3 DNA: TGTGCCAGCAGCTTATCAGGCAATCGCCTGAACGAGCAGTACTTC. Protein sequence: CASSLSGNRLNEQYF. The full variable domain, in which reference TRBV7-3 and TRBJ2-7 provide the parts outside the CDR3, is GAGVSQTPSNKVTEKGKYVELRCDPISGHTALYWYRQSLGQGPEFLIYFQGTGAADDSGLPNDRFFAVRPEGSVSTLKIQRTERGDSAVYLCASSLSGNRLNEQYFGPGTRLTVT.

The chain uses TRBV28 and TRBJ2-7; D possibly corresponds to TRBD2 (6 bases). Between the trimmed V and J ends, which lost 3 bases and 6 bases, there was a span of 12 bases. CDR1 MDHEN and CDR2 SYDVKM come from the germline V gene. The CDR3 is 13 residues long. This CDR3 is CASSFSGESEQYF. CDR3 in DNA: TGTGCCAGCAGTTTCTCGGGAGAGTCCGAGCAGTACTTC. Supplemented by reference TRBV28 and TRBJ2-7, the full variable domain reads DVKVTQSSRYLVKRTGEKVFLECVQDMDHENMFWYRQDPGLGLRLIYFSYDVKMKEKGDIPEGYSVSREKKERFSLILESASTNQTSMYLCASSFSGESEQYFGPGTRLTVT.

The rearrangement links TRBV4-1 to TRBJ2-5; weak D call: TRBD2 (7 bases). The CDR3 consists of 20 residues. Germline CDR1 MGHRA, CDR2 YSYEKL. Trimming removed 3 bases at V and 1 base at J, with 27 bases between. The chain's CDR3 is CASSQLPPGEGGSFQETQYF. The CDR3 nucleotides read TGCGCCAGCAGCCAGCTACCCCCGGGGGAGGGGGGAAGCTTCCAAGAGACCCAGTACTTC.

V and J are TRBV19 and TRBJ2-7, with 7 nucleotides matching TRBD1. The germline CDR1 and CDR2 sequences are LNHDA and SQIVND (reference sequence). The J segment lost 2 bases and the V segment lost 7 bases, leaving 14 bases of the junction unmatched. The CDR3 covers 16 residues. CDR3 residues: CASIPSVWTGPYEQYF. CDR3 DNA sequence: TGTGCCAGTATCCCTTCCGTGTGGACAGGCCCCTACGAGCAGTACTTC. The whole variable domain, filled in from reference TRBV19 and TRBJ2-7, reads DGGITQSPKYLFRKEGQNVTLSCEQNLNHDAMYWYRQDPGQGLRLIYYSQIVNDFQKGDIAEGYSVSREKKESFPLTVTSAQKNPTAFYLCASIPSVWTGPYEQYFGPGTRLTVT.

V usage is TRBV25-1 and J usage is TRBJ2-3, with 7 bases that match TRBD2. Germline V gene lookup returns CDR1 MGHDK and CDR2 SYGVNS. V gave up 7 bases and J gave up 2 bases; unmatched junction bases: 9. There are 15 residues in the CDR3. DNA for the CDR3: TGTGCCAGCATGGGCGGGCTAGCGGCCACAGATACGCAGTATTTT. Translation gives CASMGGLAATDTQYF.

This clone was found once. This chain joins TRBV5-8 and TRBJ2-7; 7 nucleotides line up with TRBD1. The CDR3 contains 17 residues. Trimming removed 4 bases from V and 3 bases from J; junction bases left unmatched: 16. The germline CDR1 and CDR2 sequences are SGHTS and YDEGEE. The CDR3 DNA reads TGTGCCAGCAGCCCCAATTTGGGCTGGGACAGCCACTACGAGCAGTACTTC. Protein sequence: CASSPNLGWDSHYEQYF.

This clone was seen only a few times. This chain joins TRBV6-1 and TRBJ2-1; TRBD2 agrees at 7 bases. This CDR3 has 16 residues. Germline V CDR1 and CDR2: MNHNS, SASEGT. V dropped 2 bases and J dropped 7; count of bases not matched to a gene: 11. The CDR3 loop is CASSEMAGVGHNEQFF. CDR3 DNA: TGTGCCAGCAGTGAAATGGCGGGAGTAGGGCATAATGAGCAGTTCTTC.

This rearrangement joins TRBV5-1 to TRBJ2-7; TRBD1 might be the D (6 bases). The V and J ends lost 0 bases and 3 bases respectively, with 16 bases between them. This CDR3 comprises 16 residues. Germline CDR1 and CDR2: SGHRS and YFSETQ. The CDR3: CASSLAADRLSYEQYF. The CDR3 coding sequence is TGCGCCAGCAGCTTGGCCGCGGACAGACTTAGCTACGAGCAGTACTTC.

The chain employs TRBV24-1 and TRBJ2-3; a possible D gene is TRBD2 (6 bases). The CDR3 contains 17 residues. The germline V gene encodes CDR1 KGHDR and CDR2 SFDVKD. The V end was cut by 3 bases, the J end by 3 bases, with 18 bases between. The CDR3 loop reads CATSDRPGREVTDTQYF. The CDR3 DNA reads TGTGCCACCAGTGATCGCCCCGGCAGGGAGGTGACAGATACGCAGTATTTT.

A few counts support this clone. J is TRBJ2-1 and V is TRBV27, with TRBD2 as a possible D gene (6 bases). Deletions cut 0 bases from V and 7 bases from J, with 10 bases between. Per the germline V gene, CDR1 is MNHEY and CDR2 is SMNVEV (reference sequence). This CDR3 comprises 14 residues. CDR3 in DNA: TGTGCCAGCAGTTTATCGATCGGGGGTAATGAGCAGTTCTTC. Protein: CASSLSIGGNEQFF.

With respect to this clone: One end of the junction does not line up with germline, which may come from a read error. The genes are TRBV28 and TRBJ1-4; 9 positions agree with TRBD1. The germline V gene encodes CDR1 MDHEN and CDR2 SYDVKM. The CDR3 has 16 residues. CDR3 nucleotides: TGTGCCAGCACCCACGTCCGGGACAGGGCTAACGAAAAACTGTTTTTT. Its translation is CASTHVRDRANEKLFF.

The rearrangement links TRBV19 to TRBJ1-6, with 7 bases lining up with TRBD1. CDR1 is LNHDA, CDR2 SQIVND, per germline (reference sequence). With 5 bases clipped from V and 4 bases from J, the junction kept 5 bases outside the gene matches. The CDR3 is 15 amino acids. As DNA, the CDR3 is TGTGCCAGTAGTTCAAAACAGGGGTATAATTCACCCCTCCACTTT. Translating gives CASSSKQGYNSPLHF.

This clone has only a few counts. This chain uses TRBV2 with TRBJ1-4, with TRBD1 matching over 10 bases. The germline gives CDR1 SNHLY, CDR2 FYNNEI. With 5 bases clipped from V and 6 bases from J, the junction kept 6 bases outside the gene matches. The CDR3 contains 15 residues. The CDR3 nucleotides read TGTGCCAGCAGTATTCCGACAGGGGGCGATGAAAAACTGTTTTTT. Its protein is CASSIPTGGDEKLFF.

The chain links TRBV7-6 to TRBJ1-3, with 10 bases fitting TRBD1. Per germline, CDR1 SGHVS and CDR2 FNYEAQ. The CDR3 length is 15 residues. J was trimmed by 3 bases and V by 5 bases; bases with no gene match: 4. The chain's CDR3 is CASSMGQGYGNTIYF. The CDR3, as DNA: TGTGCCAGCAGCATGGGACAGGGGTATGGAAACACCATATATTTT.

This clone was recorded once. J is TRBJ1-4 and V is TRBV7-3; D unclear. This CDR3 contains 15 residues. The ends were cut back, 5 bases at V and 0 bases at J, with 10 bases in the middle. CDR1 and CDR2 from the germline V gene are SGHTA and FQGTGA. Here the CDR3 reads CASSASGSTNEKLFF. CDR3 in DNA: TGTGCCAGCAGCGCTTCAGGTTCAACTAATGAAAAACTGTTTTTT.

V gene TRBV5-1 combines with J gene TRBJ1-1; D is possibly TRBD1 (6 bases). From germline, CDR1 is SGHRS and CDR2 YFSETQ. Deletions cut 3 bases from V and 0 bases from J, with 12 bases between. This CDR3 comprises 15 residues. Written as DNA, the CDR3 is TGCGCCAGCAGCTCAGGACAGACATTGAACACTGAAGCTTTCTTT. Translated: CASSSGQTLNTEAFF. The full variable domain, its missing parts supplied by reference TRBV5-1 and TRBJ1-1, is KAGVTQTPRYLIKTRGQQVTLSCSPISGHRSVSWYQQTPGQGLQFLFEYFSETQRNKGNFPGRFSGRQFSNSRSEMNVSTLELGDSALYLCASSSGQTLNTEAFFGQGTRLTVV.

J is TRBJ1-1 and V is TRBV11-2; D might be TRBD1 (5 bases). This CDR3 contains 15 residues. Germline CDR1 SGHAT, CDR2 FQNNGV. The V and J ends lost 5 bases and 0 bases respectively, with 13 bases between them. CDR3 coding DNA: TGTGCCAGCAGCGTCCGGCAGGGAATGAACACTGAAGCTTTCTTT. It codes for CASSVRQGMNTEAFF.

The chain combines TRBV27 with TRBJ2-7, with D unclear. Germline V gene sequence: CDR1 MNHEY, CDR2 SMNVEV (reference sequence). Trimming stripped 4 bases from V and 0 bases from J, with 7 bases between. CDR3 length: 13 amino acids. CDR3 region: CASSWAGSYEQYF. Here the CDR3 DNA reads TGTGCCAGCAGTTGGGCAGGCTCCTACGAGCAGTACTTC.

In this sample, this clone turned up once. This chain joins TRBV27 and TRBJ1-5; the match to TRBD1 covers 8 bases. Germline-derived CDR1 and CDR2 are MNHEY and SMNVEV (reference sequence). Losses at the gene ends were 0 bases for V and 0 bases for J; bases not matched to a gene: 1. This CDR3 is 16 amino acids long. The CDR3 DNA reads TGTGCCAGCAGTTTATCGCAGGGGGCTAGCAATCAGCCCCAGCATTTT. It encodes CASSLSQGASNQPQHF.

This chain connects TRBV2 to TRBJ1-4, with D possibly being TRBD1 (6 bases). V was cut by 7 bases and J by 7 bases, with 16 bases left in between. CDR1 is SNHLY, CDR2 FYNNEI, per germline. CDR3 length: 14 amino acids. CDR3 sequence (DNA): TGTGCCAGCAATCTACAGGGAAGTGGTGAAAAACTGTTTTTT. This translates into CASNLQGSGEKLFF.

The chain joins TRBV24-1 to TRBJ2-1; 16 bases fit TRBD2. The CDR3 loop spans 21 amino acids. Germline CDR1 KGHDR, CDR2 SFDVKD. Unmatched junction bases numbered 14, after V lost 4 bases and J lost 3 bases. CDR3 in amino acids: CATSDRSSGLAGGPFYNEQFF. The DNA of the CDR3 is TGTGCCACCAGTGACCGATCCTCGGGACTAGCGGGAGGGCCGTTCTACAATGAGCAGTTCTTC.